The 17 T cell receptor beta chains below all came from one sample that was sequenced in a study of cytomegalovirus exposure and HLA in healthy donors. PCR used 60 Vbeta primers and 13 Jbeta primers. Profiled with immunoSEQ multiplex PCR; TCRdb holds only in-frame clones, not every one. This table has around 63,000 clones, 75% appearing once. The sequencing sample was made of PBMCs. The receptor set was obtained from a man between 60 and 75 years old in good health and CMV-seropositive.

V is TRBV2 and J is TRBJ2-2, with D perhaps matching TRBD1 (6 bases). The CDR3 is made up of 11 amino acids. Trimming took off 7 bases at V and 9 bases at J, with 9 bases between the two ends. Per germline, CDR1 SNHLY and CDR2 FYNNEI. CDR3 DNA: TGTGCCAGCACTGGGGGCCGGGAGCTGTTTTTT. It yields the protein CASTGGRELFF.

To note about this clone: At one of its ends the junction is not consistent with the germline gene, which may arise from a read error. V and J are TRBV7-7 and TRBJ2-7; D is possibly TRBD2 (7 bases). Germline V gene data show CDR1 as SSHAT and CDR2 as FNYEAQ (reference sequence). The CDR3 length is 13 residues. CDR3 DNA: TGTGCTAGCAGCCCCCAGGGGAGGGCCGAGCAGTACTTC. Translation: CASSPQGRAEQYF.

This clone was found once. The V call is TRBV9, the J call TRBJ1-3; TRBD2 is a possible D gene (5 bases). The J call may be mistaken, given a closer DNA end match to TRBJ2-2. CDR1 is SGDLS, CDR2 YYNGEE, per germline. CDR3 length equals 13 residues. The chain's CDR3 is CASSAAGVRELFF. The CDR3 coding sequence is TGTGCCAGCAGCGCGGCCGGGGTCCGGGAGCTGTTTTTT.

This chain connects TRBV27 to TRBJ1-5; no definite D call. Trimming pared 6 bases from V and 2 bases from J, leaving 14 bases between. The CDR3 spans 15 residues. CDR1 and CDR2 (germline): MNHEY, SMNVEV (reference sequence). CDR3 coding DNA: TGTGCCAGCAGCTCCCTGGAGGCGGGCAATCAGCCCCAGCATTTT. This sequence encodes CASSSLEAGNQPQHF.

This clone occurred once. The chain couples TRBV9 to TRBJ2-1; possible D gene TRBD2, 6 bases. From germline, CDR1 is SGDLS and CDR2 YYNGEE. Trimming pared 6 bases from V and 4 bases from J, leaving 26 bases between. This CDR3 spans 18 amino acids. In DNA form, the CDR3 reads TGTGCCAGCACGATCACTGAAGGACGGGACTTAGGGTACAATGAGCAGTTCTTC. Protein sequence: CASTITEGRDLGYNEQFF.

This sequence joins TRBV11-2 and TRBJ2-1; 10 positions agree with TRBD2. The junction had 15 bases not matched to a gene; V was cut back by 0 bases and J by 7 bases. The CDR3 totals 19 residues. Germline CDR1 and CDR2: SGHAT and FQNNGV. In DNA, the CDR3 is TGTGCCAGCAGCTTAGATCTCGTTTTGGCTAGCGGGAGAGCGAATGAGCAGTTCTTC. Translating gives CASSLDLVLASGRANEQFF.

This chain uses TRBV13 with TRBJ2-1; D is possibly TRBD2 (5 bases). The CDR3 has 17 residues. Between the trimmed V and J ends, which lost 5 bases and 0 bases, there was a span of 17 bases. The germline V gene encodes CDR1 PRHDT and CDR2 FYEKMQ (reference sequence). CDR3 DNA: TGTGCCAGCAGCGGACTTTTGACCGGGCCCTCCTACAATGAGCAGTTCTTC. It yields the protein CASSGLLTGPSYNEQFF.

This chain joins TRBV2 and TRBJ2-7; 7 bases line up with TRBD2. The CDR3 sequence is 15 residues long. V lost 7 bases and J lost 1; bases outside the gene matches: 10. Germline values: CDR1 SNHLY, CDR2 FYNNEI. The CDR3 is CASTPGGEGSYEQYF. The CDR3 DNA reads TGTGCCAGCACTCCTGGAGGGGAGGGGTCCTACGAGCAGTACTTC.

The V and J genes are TRBV6-1 and TRBJ1-1; D possibly corresponds to TRBD1 (5 bases). The CDR3 loop spans 14 amino acids. Germline CDR1 is MNHNS and CDR2 is SASEGT. The V and J ends lost 6 bases and 1 base respectively, with 12 bases between them. In DNA, the CDR3 is TGTGCCAGCAGACGCAGACAGTGGAACACTGAAGCTTTCTTT. It codes for CASRRRQWNTEAFF.

The chain joins TRBV2 to TRBJ2-7; unclear D gene. V lost 7 bases to trimming and J lost 4 bases, with 8 bases between them. The CDR3 loop spans 11 amino acids. CDR1 and CDR2 (germline): SNHLY, FYNNEI. The CDR3 loop reads CASTFIYEQYF. As DNA, the CDR3 is TGTGCCAGCACTTTTATTTACGAGCAGTACTTC.

CDR3 amino acids: CASSPLTSGSYEQYF. The CDR3 DNA reads as TGTGCCAGCAGCCCTTTGACTAGCGGGAGCTACGAGCAGTACTTC. J is TRBJ2-7 and V is TRBV7-9; 12 bases are a match to TRBD2. In germline, CDR1 is SEHNR, CDR2 FQNEAQ (reference sequence). V trimming: 5 bases; J trimming: 3 bases; junction bases outside the gene matches: 5. The CDR3 totals 15 residues.

This clone was observed a few times. V gene TRBV27 combines with J gene TRBJ2-5; 9 bases align to TRBD1. The DNA matches TRBJ2-7 better at its end, which makes the J call doubtful. The CDR3 is made up of 15 amino acids. Germline CDR1 MNHEY, CDR2 SMNVEV (reference sequence). The CDR3 DNA follows: TGTGCCAGCAGTTTGGGGACAGGGAGCTCCTACGAGCAGTACTTC. It translates to CASSLGTGSSYEQYF.

The chain recombines TRBV9 with TRBJ2-1; D perhaps matches TRBD2 (5 bases). Trimming pared 5 bases from V and 0 bases from J, leaving 9 bases between. The CDR3 sequence is 14 residues long. Germline lookup yields CDR1 SGDLS and CDR2 YYNGEE. This CDR3 reads CASSALGSYNEQFF. The DNA of the CDR3 is TGTGCCAGCAGTGCACTAGGCTCCTACAATGAGCAGTTCTTC. The full variable domain, with the rest looked up from reference TRBV9 and TRBJ2-1, is DSGVTQTPKHLITATGQRVTLRCSPRSGDLSVYWYQQSLDQGLQFLIQYYNGEERAKGNILERFSAQQFPDLHSELNLSSLELGDSALYFCASSALGSYNEQFFGPGTRLTVL.

This clone was counted a few times. The chain has TRBV14 and TRBJ2-5; a weak D match, TRBD1 (6 bases). The CDR3 covers 13 residues. Germline CDR1 is SGHDN and CDR2 is FVKESK. Between the trimmed V and J ends, which lost 4 bases and 4 bases, there was a span of 10 bases. The chain's CDR3 is CASSRGRIETQYF. The CDR3 DNA sequence: TGTGCCAGCAGCCGGGGGCGGATAGAGACCCAGTACTTC.

This rearrangement joins TRBV4-2 to TRBJ1-2; 8 bases match TRBD1. CDR3 size: 16 residues. V dropped 1 base and J dropped 2; count of bases not matched to a gene: 6. Germline V gene lookup returns CDR1 LGHNA and CDR2 YNFKEQ. The CDR3 loop reads CASSQVQGASNYGYTF. DNA for the CDR3: TGTGCCAGCAGCCAAGTTCAGGGGGCCTCAAACTATGGCTACACCTTC.

The chain combines TRBV4-2 with TRBJ1-2, with 9 bases fitting TRBD1. V lost 0 bases, J lost 8 bases, and 7 bases stayed unmatched. CDR1 LGHNA and CDR2 YNFKEQ come from the germline V gene. This CDR3 has 15 amino acids. CDR3 coding DNA: TGTGCCAGCAGCCAAGAGGGGACAGGGCGGGAGGGCTACACCTTC. The encoded protein is CASSQEGTGREGYTF.

The chain carries TRBV7-9 and TRBJ1-6; 10 bases are shared with TRBD1. V gave up 7 bases and J gave up 7 bases; unmatched junction bases: 7. The CDR3 contains 15 residues. Germline CDR1 reads SEHNR; CDR2 reads FQNEAQ (reference sequence). The CDR3 is CASTQGQGPNSPLHF. Written as DNA, the CDR3 is TGTGCCAGCACCCAGGGACAGGGGCCAAATTCACCCCTCCACTTT.